One sample yielded the 31 T cell receptor beta chains listed below, sequenced in a study of OX40 agonist ivuxolimab in advanced cancers. Measured with immunoSEQ multiplex PCR; TCRdb has only the in-frame clones, and not every one. The profile shows around 84,000 clones, 92% of them singletons. Sequencing was performed on CD4+ or CD8+ T cells sorted from blood, taken in a trial of the OX40 agonist ivuxolimab. Receptor source: an adult with an advanced solid tumor such as melanoma, head and neck, liver or kidney cancer.

This chain joins TRBV5-6 and TRBJ2-5; either TRBD1 or TRBD2 may supply D (6 bases each). V was cut by 4 bases and J by 4 bases, with 20 bases left in between. CDR1 is SGHDT, CDR2 YYEEEE, per germline. The CDR3 has 16 amino acids. CDR3 DNA: TGTGCCAGCAGCCCGGGGGCGGGAAAGGGGTCAGAGACCCAGTACTTC. It yields the protein CASSPGAGKGSETQYF.

V usage is TRBV7-2 and J usage is TRBJ1-1, with D unclear. Germline V gene lookup returns CDR1 SGHTA and CDR2 FQGNSA. Deletions cut 5 bases from V and 0 bases from J, with 13 bases between. This CDR3 region has 15 residues. CDR3 in amino acids: CASSPMLVMNTEAFF. CDR3 sequence (DNA): TGTGCCAGCAGCCCGATGCTGGTCATGAACACTGAAGCTTTCTTT. The entire variable domain, with the rest obtained from reference TRBV7-2 and TRBJ1-1, is as follows: GAGVSQSPSNKVTEKGKDVELRCDPISGHTALYWYRQSLGQGLEFLIYFQGNSAPDKSGLPSDRFSAERTGGSVSTLTIQRTQQEDSAVYLCASSPMLVMNTEAFFGQGTRLTVV.

The chain joins TRBV5-1 to TRBJ1-4; 7 bases line up with TRBD1. Trimming cost V 0 bases and J 5 bases; bases outside gene matches: 7. Germline-derived CDR1 and CDR2 are SGHRS and YFSETQ. This CDR3 spans 16 amino acids. The CDR3 is CASSLAPTGENEKLFF. CDR3 sequence (DNA): TGCGCCAGCAGCTTGGCCCCTACAGGGGAGAATGAAAAACTGTTTTTT.

There are a few counts of this clone. This chain links TRBV10-3 with TRBJ1-1, with D possibly TRBD1 on 6 matching bases. Germline values: CDR1 ENHRY, CDR2 SYGVKD. CDR3 size: 13 residues. V lost 6 bases and J 1 base, leaving 9 bases between the germline ends. DNA of the CDR3: TGTGCCATCAGCCCGACAGGGAACACTGAAGCTTTCTTT. Translation: CAISPTGNTEAFF.

The CDR3 reads CASSPRDRFLVTQYF. The CDR3 bases are TGTGCCAGCAGCCCCCGGGACCGCTTCTTAGTGACCCAGTACTTC. The chain couples TRBV14 to TRBJ2-5; D may match TRBD1 or TRBD2 (5 bases each). V lost 4 bases to trimming and J lost 7 bases, with 19 bases between them. The CDR3 is made up of 15 amino acids. Germline CDR1 SGHDN, CDR2 FVKESK.

This chain connects TRBV18 to TRBJ2-7; D is possibly TRBD2 (5 bases). Looked up from germline, CDR1 is KGHSH and CDR2 is LQKENI. The CDR3 runs 15 residues. V lost 1 base and J lost 7, with 17 bases in between. The CDR3 protein is CASSPRTGDEAEQYF. CDR3 nucleotide sequence: TGTGCCAGCTCACCACGGACCGGGGATGAGGCTGAGCAGTACTTC.

V usage is TRBV30 and J usage is TRBJ1-5; D remains unclear. V was shortened by 2 bases and J by 4 bases, with 12 bases between the two germline ends. The V gene's germline CDR1 is GTSNPN and CDR2 SVGIG (reference sequence). The CDR3 length is 14 residues. CDR3 in DNA: TGTGCCTGGAGTATGGCAATGGGAAATCAGCCCCAGCATTTT. Its translation is CAWSMAMGNQPQHF.

The rearrangement joins TRBV5-1 to TRBJ1-1; D possibly corresponds to TRBD1 (5 bases). Germline loops: CDR1 SGHRS, CDR2 YFSETQ. CDR3 size: 14 residues. Trimming removed 1 base from V and 1 base from J, with 8 bases in between. CDR3: CASSLSTANTEAFF. CDR3 bases: TGCGCCAGCAGCTTGTCGACAGCGAACACTGAAGCTTTCTTT. The full variable domain, its missing parts supplied by reference TRBV5-1 and TRBJ1-1, is KAGVTQTPRYLIKTRGQQVTLSCSPISGHRSVSWYQQTPGQGLQFLFEYFSETQRNKGNFPGRFSGRQFSNSRSEMNVSTLELGDSALYLCASSLSTANTEAFFGQGTRLTVV.

The chain carries TRBV5-1 and TRBJ1-4; no reliable D call. Trimming took 4 bases from V and 5 from J, leaving 12 bases between them. Per germline, CDR1 SGHRS and CDR2 YFSETQ. The CDR3 has 14 residues. DNA of the CDR3: TGCGCCAGCAGCCAACAGAGCGCGAATGAAAAACTGTTTTTT. This encodes CASSQQSANEKLFF.

The chain is built from TRBV30 and TRBJ1-5; TRBD1 matches 8 bases. The germline gives CDR1 GTSNPN, CDR2 SVGIG (reference sequence). The junction had 5 bases not matched to a gene; V was cut back by 4 bases and J by 9 bases. The CDR3 length is 12 residues. In nucleotides, the CDR3 is TGTGCCTGGACCACCACAGGGGGGCCCCAGCATTTT. Protein sequence: CAWTTTGGPQHF.

The chain links TRBV12-5 to TRBJ2-1; perhaps TRBD2 as D (5 bases). V lost 6 bases to trimming and J lost 10 bases, with 16 bases between them. The CDR3 sequence is 13 residues long. Germline V gene lookup returns CDR1 LGHNT and CDR2 FRNRAP. CDR3 amino acids: CASGTGLFREQFF. CDR3 sequence (DNA): TGTGCTAGTGGAACTGGACTGTTCCGGGAGCAGTTCTTC.

The chain has TRBV30 and TRBJ2-2; possible D gene TRBD2, 5 bases. Trimming left V 3 bases short and J 4 bases short, with 15 bases between. The CDR3 length is 15 residues. Looked up from germline, CDR1 is GTSNPN and CDR2 is SVGIG (reference sequence). The CDR3 spells CAWSDLTGITGELFF. The CDR3 DNA is TGTGCCTGGAGCGACCTTACGGGAATCACCGGGGAGCTGTTTTTT.

In nucleotides, the CDR3 is TGCGCCAGCGGGACAGGGCGAACTAATGAAAAACTGTTTTTT. As protein: CASGTGRTNEKLFF. This chain connects TRBV5-1 to TRBJ1-4; TRBD1 matches at 9 bases. This CDR3 spans 14 amino acids. Unmatched junction bases numbered 2, after V lost 7 bases and J lost 1 base. Germline-derived CDR1 and CDR2 are SGHRS and YFSETQ.

This chain links TRBV11-2 with TRBJ2-3; TRBD2 matches 10 bases. This CDR3 contains 16 residues. The trim removed 4 bases at V and 6 bases at J, leaving 10 bases unmatched. Germline V lookup: CDR1 SGHAT, CDR2 FQNNGV. In DNA, the CDR3 is TGTGCCAGCAGCTCCGCAAGCGGGAGGGCCTTTGATACGCAGTATTTT. Translation: CASSSASGRAFDTQYF.

This clone is a singleton in its sample. The V call is TRBV28, the J call TRBJ2-5; maybe TRBD2 (5 bases). The CDR3 runs to 15 residues. V was clipped by 5 bases and J by 4 bases, with 17 bases between them. The germline CDR1 and CDR2 sequences are MDHEN and SYDVKM. The CDR3 spells CASSPPRGSVETQYF. CDR3 coding DNA: TGTGCCAGCAGTCCCCCGAGAGGGTCAGTAGAGACCCAGTACTTC.

The CDR3 DNA follows: TGTGCCAGCGAACGTACAGGGGTTCAAGAGACCCAGTACTTC. Amino acid sequence: CASERTGVQETQYF. This chain uses TRBV28 with TRBJ2-5, with TRBD1 matching over 7 bases. V was clipped by 8 bases and J by 2 bases; unmatched bases: 8. There are 14 residues in the CDR3. Germline lookup yields CDR1 MDHEN and CDR2 SYDVKM.

This chain joins TRBV2 and TRBJ1-6; the match to TRBD1 covers 11 bases. Germline loops: CDR1 SNHLY, CDR2 FYNNEI. The CDR3 is 15 amino acids. The trim removed 1 base at V and 8 bases at J, leaving 1 base unmatched. The CDR3 DNA reads TGTGCCAGCAGTGAAGGGGACAGGGGGGATTCACCCCTCCACTTT. It codes for CASSEGDRGDSPLHF.

This chain links TRBV28 with TRBJ2-2; D call uncertain. The CDR3 has 13 residues. Germline loops: CDR1 MDHEN, CDR2 SYDVKM. Between the trimmed V and J ends, which lost 6 bases and 4 bases, there was a span of 9 bases. The CDR3 DNA is TGTGCCAGCAGAAAGAGTTCCACCGGGGAGCTGTTTTTT. Protein: CASRKSSTGELFF.

The gene calls are TRBV4-1 and TRBJ2-2, with TRBD2 identical over 10 bases. The V gene's germline CDR1 is MGHRA and CDR2 YSYEKL. CDR3 length: 18 amino acids. V lost 1 base and J lost 5; bases outside the gene matches: 10. The CDR3 here is CASSQGGLAGVGTGELFF. The CDR3 DNA reads TGCGCCAGCAGCCAAGGTGGCCTAGCGGGAGTGGGGACCGGGGAGCTGTTTTTT.

The chain recombines TRBV5-1 with TRBJ2-7; D is tentatively TRBD1 or TRBD2 (5 bases each). Germline CDR1 is SGHRS and CDR2 is YFSETQ. The CDR3 has 15 amino acids. V lost 3 bases to trimming and J lost 4 bases, with 17 bases between them. The CDR3 spells CASSWTGTFTYEQYF. The CDR3 DNA follows: TGCGCCAGCAGCTGGACCGGGACCTTTACTTACGAGCAGTACTTC.

The rearrangement joins TRBV28 to TRBJ2-7; 7 nucleotides agree with TRBD1. Germline CDR1 reads MDHEN; CDR2 reads SYDVKM. The CDR3 has 13 amino acids. Trimming cost V 6 bases and J 6 bases; bases outside gene matches: 8. CDR3 in amino acids: CASRDRVVGEQYF. CDR3 coding DNA: TGTGCCAGCAGAGACAGGGTGGTCGGCGAGCAGTACTTC.

This clone has more than one count but fewer than ten. The J gene is TRBJ2-7, the V gene TRBV19; TRBD1 matches at 11 bases. The CDR3 extends over 15 amino acids. Looked up from germline, CDR1 is LNHDA and CDR2 is SQIVND (reference sequence). V was clipped by 6 bases and J by 2 bases; unmatched bases: 6. CDR3 sequence (DNA): TGTGCCAGTAGCGAAACGGGACAGGGGGCCTACGAGCAGTACTTC. It codes for CASSETGQGAYEQYF.

The chain carries TRBV5-4 and TRBJ2-2, with 8 bases that match TRBD1. V dropped 5 bases and J dropped 6; count of bases not matched to a gene: 9. The CDR3 has 15 amino acids. CDR1 and CDR2 from the germline V gene are SGHNT and YYREEE (reference sequence). The CDR3 DNA reads as TGTGCCAGCAGTGCCGGGACAGGAAGACCCGGGGAGCTGTTTTTT. Its protein product is CASSAGTGRPGELFF.

The chain uses TRBV21-1 and TRBJ1-1. TRBV21-1 is an annotated pseudogene. The length of the CDR3 is 11 residues. Written as DNA, the CDR3 is TGTGCCAGCAGACTGGGCACTGAAGCTTTCTTT. Encoded protein: CASRLGTEAFF.

J is TRBJ1-1 and V is TRBV3-1 (or the pseudogene TRBV3-2); no clear D. V was trimmed by 8 bases and J by 7 bases, leaving 5 bases between them. Germline CDR1 reads LGHDT; CDR2 reads YNNKEL (reference sequence). CDR3 length equals 9 residues. CDR3 sequence (DNA): TGTGCCAGCTCGATTGAAGCTTTCTTT. It yields the protein CASSIEAFF.

The gene calls are TRBV9 and TRBJ2-3; TRBD2 aligns across 9 bases. This CDR3 has 16 residues. Germline V gene sequence: CDR1 SGDLS, CDR2 YYNGEE. V shed 4 bases and J 0 bases; nucleotides not matched to a gene: 6. CDR3 sequence reads: CASSLPSGRSTDTQYF. DNA for the CDR3: TGTGCCAGCAGCCTTCCAAGCGGGAGGAGCACAGATACGCAGTATTTT.

The rearrangement uses TRBV2 and TRBJ2-3, with 7 nucleotides matching TRBD2. V lost 4 bases and J lost 6; bases outside the gene matches: 7. CDR3 length: 14 residues. Germline assignment: CDR1 SNHLY and CDR2 FYNNEI. The CDR3 coding sequence is TGTGCCAGCAGTGTAGCGGGTAAGGGGGATACGCAGTATTTT. It codes for CASSVAGKGDTQYF.

The chain joins TRBV29-1 to TRBJ2-3; 10 bases align to TRBD2. The CDR3 has 13 residues. The V segment lost 7 bases and the J segment 2 bases; nucleotides outside the gene matches: 3. The germline V gene has CDR1 SQVTM and CDR2 ANQGSEA. The CDR3 coding sequence is TGCAGCGACACTAGCGGGAACACAGATACGCAGTATTTT. Translating gives CSDTSGNTDTQYF.

The V call is TRBV5-1, the J call TRBJ2-6; no definite D call. Germline loops: CDR1 SGHRS, CDR2 YFSETQ. Trimming removed 4 bases from V and 0 bases from J, with 11 bases in between. This CDR3 is built from 16 residues. CDR3 bases: TGCGCCAGCAGCGCTAGATGGGACTCTGGGGCCAACGTCCTGACTTTC. Amino acid sequence: CASSARWDSGANVLTF.

The chain uses TRBV19 and TRBJ2-2, with 7 bases matching TRBD1. With 2 bases clipped from V and 6 bases from J, the junction kept 9 bases outside the gene matches. This CDR3 comprises 16 residues. Germline loops: CDR1 LNHDA, CDR2 SQIVND (reference sequence). The CDR3 sequence is CASSILGPTGSGELFF. In DNA, the CDR3 is TGTGCCAGTAGTATACTGGGCCCGACAGGGTCCGGGGAGCTGTTTTTT.

This sequence joins TRBV11-2 and TRBJ2-7; 8 positions match TRBD2. From germline, CDR1 is SGHAT and CDR2 FQNNGV. This CDR3 has 14 amino acids. Trimming at V came to 5 bases and at J to 2 bases, leaving 5 bases not matched to a gene. CDR3 region: CASSGTRIAYEQYF. The DNA for the CDR3 is TGTGCCAGCAGCGGGACTAGAATCGCCTACGAGCAGTACTTC.